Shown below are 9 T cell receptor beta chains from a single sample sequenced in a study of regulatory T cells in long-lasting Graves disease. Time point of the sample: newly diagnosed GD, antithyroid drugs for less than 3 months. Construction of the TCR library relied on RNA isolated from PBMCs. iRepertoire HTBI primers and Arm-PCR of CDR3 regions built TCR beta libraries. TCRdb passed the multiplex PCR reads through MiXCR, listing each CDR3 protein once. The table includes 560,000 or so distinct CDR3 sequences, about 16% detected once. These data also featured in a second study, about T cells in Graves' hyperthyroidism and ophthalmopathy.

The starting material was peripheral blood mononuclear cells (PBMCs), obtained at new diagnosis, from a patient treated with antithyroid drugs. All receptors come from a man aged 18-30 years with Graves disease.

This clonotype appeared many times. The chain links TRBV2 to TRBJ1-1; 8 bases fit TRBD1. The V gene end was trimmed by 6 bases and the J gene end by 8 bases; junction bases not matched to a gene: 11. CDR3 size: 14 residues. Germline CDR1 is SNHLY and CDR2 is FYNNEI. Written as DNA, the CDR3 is TGTGCCAGCAGGATCGGGGACAGGATCCGAGAAGCTTTCTTT. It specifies CASRIGDRIREAFF.

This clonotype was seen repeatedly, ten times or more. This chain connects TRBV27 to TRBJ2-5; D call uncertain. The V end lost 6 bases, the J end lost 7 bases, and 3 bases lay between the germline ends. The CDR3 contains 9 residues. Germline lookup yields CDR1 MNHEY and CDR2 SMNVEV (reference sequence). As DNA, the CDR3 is TGTGCCAGCAGGGGGACCCAGTACTTC. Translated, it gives CASRGTQYF.

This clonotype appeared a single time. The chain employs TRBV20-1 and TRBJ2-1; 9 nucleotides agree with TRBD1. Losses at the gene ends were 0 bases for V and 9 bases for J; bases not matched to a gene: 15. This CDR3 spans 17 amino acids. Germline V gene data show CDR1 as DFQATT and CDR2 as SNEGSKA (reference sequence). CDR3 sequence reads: CSARDDTPGQGSIEQFF. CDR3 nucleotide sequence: TGCAGTGCTAGAGATGACACCCCGGGACAGGGATCCATTGAGCAGTTCTTC.

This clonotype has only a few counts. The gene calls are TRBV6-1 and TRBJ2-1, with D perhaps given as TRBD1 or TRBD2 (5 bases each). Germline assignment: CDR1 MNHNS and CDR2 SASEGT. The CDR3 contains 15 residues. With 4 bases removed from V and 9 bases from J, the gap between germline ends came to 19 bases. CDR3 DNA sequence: TGTGCCAGCAGTGGCCCGGGACCAAGCGCAGGTGAGCAGTTCTTC. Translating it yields CASSGPGPSAGEQFF.

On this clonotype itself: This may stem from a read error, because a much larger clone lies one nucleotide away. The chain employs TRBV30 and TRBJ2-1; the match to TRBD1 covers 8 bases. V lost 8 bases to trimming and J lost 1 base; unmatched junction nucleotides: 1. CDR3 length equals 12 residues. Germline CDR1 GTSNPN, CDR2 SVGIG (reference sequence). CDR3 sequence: CARTGSYNEQFF. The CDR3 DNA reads TGTGCCCGGACAGGGTCCTACAATGAGCAGTTCTTC.

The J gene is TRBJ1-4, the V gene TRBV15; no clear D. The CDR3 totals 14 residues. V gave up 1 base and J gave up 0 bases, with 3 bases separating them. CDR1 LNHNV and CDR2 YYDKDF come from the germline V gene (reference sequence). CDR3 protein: CATSRAATNEKLFF. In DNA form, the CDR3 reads TGTGCCACCAGCAGAGCAGCAACTAATGAAAAACTGTTTTTT. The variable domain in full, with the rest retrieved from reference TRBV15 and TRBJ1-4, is DAMVIQNPRYQVTQFGKPVTLSCSQTLNHNVMYWYQQKSSQAPKLLFHYYDKDFNNEADTPDNFQSRRPNTSFCFLDIRSPGLGDTAMYLCATSRAATNEKLFFGSGTQLSVL.

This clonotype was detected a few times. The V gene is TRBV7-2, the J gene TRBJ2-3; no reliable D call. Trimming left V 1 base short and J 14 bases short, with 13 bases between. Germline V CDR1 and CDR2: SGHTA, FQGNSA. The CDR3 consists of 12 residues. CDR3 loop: CASSLDAPRRYF. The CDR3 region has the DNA TGTGCCAGCAGCTTAGATGCACCCAGGAGGTATTTT.

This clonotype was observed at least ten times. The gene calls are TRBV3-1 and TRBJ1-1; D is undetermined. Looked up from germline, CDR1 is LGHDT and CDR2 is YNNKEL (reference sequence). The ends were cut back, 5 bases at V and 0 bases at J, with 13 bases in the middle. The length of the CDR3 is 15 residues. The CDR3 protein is CASSAGLLMNTEAFF. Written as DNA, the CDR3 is TGTGCCAGCAGCGCGGGTCTACTAATGAACACTGAAGCTTTCTTT.

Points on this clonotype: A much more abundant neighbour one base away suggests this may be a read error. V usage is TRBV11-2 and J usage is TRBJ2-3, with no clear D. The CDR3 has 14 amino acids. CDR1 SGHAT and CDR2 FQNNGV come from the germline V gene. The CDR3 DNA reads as TGTGCCAACAGCTTAGAACCGTACACAGATACGCAGTATTTT. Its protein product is CANSLEPYTDTQYF.